Listed below are T cell receptor beta chains from one sample, sequenced in a study of blood T cell repertoires in COVID-19. Data came from immunoSEQ multiplex PCR; TCRdb stores just in-frame clones and leaves some out. The sample lists about 150,000 clones; roughly 80% were seen once. The specimen was peripheral blood. The receptors originated from a woman aged 55-69 years with acute or convalescent COVID-19. Each CDR3 is given with its conserved first and last residue. The D gene is left open where the match is weak. The size entry is marked missing in some rows and otherwise reads once, few, many or a size class.

d_call: -
clone_size: -
j_call: TRBJ1-1
v_call: TRBV6-6
cdr3_nt: TGTGCCAGCAGTTACATGCGGGGGGGAACTGAAGCTTTCTTT
cdr3_aa: CASSYMRGGTEAFF

d_call: -
clone_size: -
j_call: TRBJ1-1
v_call: TRBV5-6
cdr3_nt: TGTGCCAGCAGCTTGTCGGAAACGCGGGCTTTCTTT
cdr3_aa: CASSLSETRAFF

d_call: TRBD1
clone_size: -
j_call: TRBJ1-1
v_call: TRBV25-1
cdr3_nt: TGTGCCAGCACCCATTCGCTGGGACAGGGGGCCGCTGAAGCTTTCTTT
cdr3_aa: CASTHSLGQGAAEAFF

d_call: TRBD1
clone_size: few
j_call: TRBJ1-1
v_call: TRBV7-9
cdr3_nt: TGTGCCAGCAGCTCCTACGACAGGGGGCAACAAGCTTTCTTT
cdr3_aa: CASSSYDRGQQAFF

d_call: -
clone_size: few
j_call: TRBJ1-5
v_call: TRBV30
cdr3_nt: TGTGCCTGGTCACAGACAGGCGGGCCCCAGCATTTT
cdr3_aa: CAWSQTGGPQHF

d_call: TRBD1
clone_size: -
j_call: TRBJ1-2
v_call: TRBV30
cdr3_nt: TGTGCCTGGGGCCGGGACAGGCCCTATGGCTACACCTTC
cdr3_aa: CAWGRDRPYGYTF

d_call: -
clone_size: -
j_call: TRBJ2-7
v_call: TRBV19
cdr3_nt: TGTGCCAGTAGTATAGTCGGGGACTACGAGCAGTACTTC
cdr3_aa: CASSIVGDYEQYF

d_call: TRBD1
clone_size: -
j_call: TRBJ2-4
v_call: TRBV28
cdr3_nt: TGTGCCAGCAGCGAACAGGGGAAAGGGATTCAGTACTTC
cdr3_aa: CASSEQGKGIQYF

d_call: -
clone_size: -
j_call: TRBJ1-2
v_call: TRBV29-1
cdr3_nt: TGCAGCGTTCTCCTAGCAGACTACACCTTC
cdr3_aa: CSVLLADYTF

d_call: -
clone_size: -
j_call: TRBJ2-5
v_call: TRBV11-2
cdr3_nt: TGTGCCAGCAGCTTAGAGGCAGGGCTAGAGACCCAGTACTTC
cdr3_aa: CASSLEAGLETQYF

d_call: -
clone_size: -
j_call: TRBJ1-5
v_call: TRBV19
cdr3_nt: TGTGCCTCCCGCGGAACAGGGTGGGACAATCAGCCCCAGCATTTT
cdr3_aa: CASRGTGWDNQPQHF

d_call: TRBD1
clone_size: -
j_call: TRBJ1-5
v_call: TRBV19
cdr3_nt: TGTGCCAGTAGTACGCGGGACAGGGATCTTTATAGCAATCAGCCCCAGCATTTT
cdr3_aa: CASSTRDRDLYSNQPQHF

d_call: -
clone_size: -
j_call: TRBJ2-7
v_call: TRBV7-9
cdr3_nt: TGTGCCAGCAGCTTAGAGGACAGCATAACCTACGAGCAGTACTTC
cdr3_aa: CASSLEDSITYEQYF

d_call: -
clone_size: once
j_call: TRBJ1-6
v_call: TRBV10-1
cdr3_nt: TGCGCCAGCAGCCCCAGGGATCGTGATTCACCCCTCCACTTT
cdr3_aa: CASSPRDRDSPLHF

d_call: TRBD1
clone_size: few
j_call: TRBJ1-2
v_call: TRBV6-5
cdr3_nt: TGTGCCAGCAGTTACTTGGCAGGGGGCGCGAATGGCTACACCTTC
cdr3_aa: CASSYLAGGANGYTF

d_call: TRBD1
clone_size: -
j_call: TRBJ1-1
v_call: TRBV12-3/TRBV12-4
cdr3_nt: TGTGCCAGCAGATACACGGACAGGGGGCGGGCTTTCTTT
cdr3_aa: CASRYTDRGRAFF

d_call: -
clone_size: -
j_call: TRBJ1-2
v_call: TRBV19
cdr3_nt: TGTGCCAGTAGTATAGCCAACAGGGTAAACTATGGCTACACCTTC
cdr3_aa: CASSIANRVNYGYTF

d_call: TRBD2
clone_size: -
j_call: TRBJ2-7
v_call: TRBV2
cdr3_nt: TGTGCCAGCGATCGGCTAGCGGGGCTCGAGCAGTACTTC
cdr3_aa: CASDRLAGLEQYF

d_call: -
clone_size: -
j_call: TRBJ1-2
v_call: TRBV7-9
cdr3_nt: TGTGCCAGCAGCTTAGGACAAAACTATGGCTACACCTTC
cdr3_aa: CASSLGQNYGYTF

d_call: -
clone_size: -
j_call: TRBJ1-4
v_call: TRBV7-9
cdr3_nt: TGTGCCAGCAGCTTCAGGGTCGGCTTGGTGGAGGAAAAACTGTTTTTT
cdr3_aa: CASSFRVGLVEEKLFF

d_call: -
clone_size: -
j_call: TRBJ2-3
v_call: TRBV2
cdr3_nt: TGTGCCAGCAGTGGCCAGGGACTTGCCACAGATACGCAGTATTTT
cdr3_aa: CASSGQGLATDTQYF

d_call: TRBD1
clone_size: -
j_call: TRBJ2-7
v_call: TRBV18
cdr3_nt: TGTGCCAGCTCACGGGACAGGGGATCGGTCGAGCAGTACTTC
cdr3_aa: CASSRDRGSVEQYF

d_call: TRBD1
clone_size: -
j_call: TRBJ1-6
v_call: TRBV19
cdr3_nt: TGTGCCAGTAGACCCGGACAGGGAAATTCACCCCTCCACTTT
cdr3_aa: CASRPGQGNSPLHF

d_call: TRBD1
clone_size: -
j_call: TRBJ1-6
v_call: TRBV3-1/TRBV3-2
cdr3_nt: TGTGCCAGCAGCCAAGAGTGGACAGGGCAATCACCCCTCCACTTT
cdr3_aa: CASSQEWTGQSPLHF

d_call: -
clone_size: -
j_call: TRBJ2-2
v_call: TRBV11-2
cdr3_nt: TGTGCCAGCAGCCTCGCCGGCAGGGGCGGCGGGGAGCTGTTTTTT
cdr3_aa: CASSLAGRGGGELFF

d_call: -
clone_size: -
j_call: TRBJ1-1
v_call: TRBV28
cdr3_nt: TGTGCCAGCAGCCTTCTCCAAGCCTTGAACACTGAAGCTTTCTTT
cdr3_aa: CASSLLQALNTEAFF

d_call: -
clone_size: -
j_call: TRBJ1-1
v_call: TRBV2
cdr3_nt: TGTGCCAGCAGTGAGTTCTTGGGAGGAACTGAAGCTTTCTTT
cdr3_aa: CASSEFLGGTEAFF

d_call: TRBD1
clone_size: -
j_call: TRBJ2-3
v_call: TRBV18
cdr3_nt: TGTGCCAGCTCACCGCAGGGGGACCTGCGGGCAGATACGCAGTATTTT
cdr3_aa: CASSPQGDLRADTQYF